This T cell receptor beta chain was sequenced during a study of shared clonotypes between healthy human individuals. General study points: The represented genetic and exposure-history diversity was limited by the small number of donors. With four donors compared, 4% to 5.5% of naive CD4 clonotypes were shared. Compared with memory subsets, naive subsets generally had larger estimated richness.

Sorted-subset replicate PCRs used 200 ng of genomic DNA. This amount corresponded to about 30,000 T cell genomes. Measured with immunoSEQ multiplex PCR; TCRdb has only the in-frame clones, and not every one. The data contain about 1 million clones, 65% to 80% of them singletons. The CDR3 extends over 15 amino acids. V lost 3 bases and J lost 0; bases outside the gene matches: 3. Germline CDR1 and CDR2: LNHDA and SQIVND (reference sequence). In this sample, this clone turned up many times. What it binds is not known. The sequence came from a man between 18 and 35 years old in good health. Sequenced: memory CD4+ T cells sorted from blood. Subset described: CD45RA-negative fraction. V usage is TRBV19 and J usage is TRBJ1-2; 8 bases are a match to TRBD1. CDR3: CASSIGTGPNYGYTF. DNA of the CDR3: TGTGCCAGTAGTATTGGGACAGGTCCTAACTATGGCTACACCTTC.